The clone carrying this TCR beta chain has a count of ten or more. This specimen comes from a study of T cells in Graves' hyperthyroidism and ophthalmopathy. Amplified TCR beta CDR3 regions came from RNA transcripts. Initially, a first-round RT-PCR of the TCR CDR3 employed the HTBI primer set. TCRdb used MiXCR to reprocess the multiplex PCR reads, holding one entry per CDR3 protein. This sample yields 450,000 to 650,000 distinct CDR3 sequences, of which 14% are seen a single time; around 7% belongs to the top ten. This CDR3 is built from 14 residues. Germline V lookup: CDR1 SGHAT, CDR2 FQNNGV. The ends were cut back, 6 bases at V and 0 bases at J, with 9 bases in the middle.

V gene TRBV11-2 combines with J gene TRBJ2-1; D gene unclear. This clonotype was sampled from a woman aged 18-29 years with Graves' ophthalmopathy. The sequencing input was blood. The CDR3 DNA reads TGTGCCAGCAGTGGACGAAGCTCCTACAATGAGCAGTTCTTC. Encoded protein: CASSGRSSYNEQFF.